These 4 T cell receptor beta chains share one sample of origin, sequenced in a study of cytomegalovirus exposure and HLA in healthy donors. The PCR contained 60 Vbeta and 13 Jbeta primers. This table comes from immunoSEQ multiplex PCR, and its TCRdb copy is limited to in-frame clones, with some not included. The data contain a few hundred thousand clones, 80% to 95% of them singletons. Sequencing used PBMCs. These TCRs come from a girl aged 2-10 years in good health and CMV-seronegative.

This CDR3 is CSVELGKGGNEQFF. The CDR3 DNA reads as TGCAGCGTTGAGTTGGGCAAGGGGGGGAATGAGCAGTTCTTC. This chain joins TRBV29-1 and TRBJ2-1, with D perhaps TRBD2 (7 bases). V was pared by 3 bases and J by 7 bases, with 16 bases between. The length of the CDR3 is 14 residues. Germline loops: CDR1 SQVTM, CDR2 ANQGSEA.

The chain employs TRBV5-4 and TRBJ1-1; 11 bases fit TRBD1. Germline lookup yields CDR1 SGHNT and CDR2 YYREEE (reference sequence). CDR3 length: 15 residues. Germline trimming cut 2 bases from V and 4 bases from J; bases unmatched to any gene: 4. The CDR3: CASSFTGTGGTEAFF. CDR3 DNA: TGTGCCAGCAGCTTCACCGGGACAGGGGGCACTGAAGCTTTCTTT.

This clone was recorded only once. The rearrangement uses TRBV5-4 and TRBJ2-1; 15 bases fit TRBD2. The CDR3 is 18 residues long. CDR1 is SGHNT and CDR2 is YYREEE in the germline V gene (reference sequence). Losses at the gene ends were 5 bases for V and 0 bases for J; bases not matched to a gene: 6. CDR3 protein: CASRTGTSGGLSYNEQFF. Written as DNA, the CDR3 is TGTGCCAGCAGGACCGGGACTAGCGGGGGGCTCTCCTACAATGAGCAGTTCTTC.

The CDR3 region is CSVAGSSGNTIYF. The DNA for the CDR3 is TGCAGCGTTGCAGGGTCCTCTGGAAACACCATATATTTT. This rearrangement joins TRBV29-1 to TRBJ1-3; tentatively, D is TRBD1 (5 bases). The V and J ends lost 4 bases and 0 bases respectively, with 7 bases between them. The CDR3 extends over 13 amino acids. Germline lookup yields CDR1 SQVTM and CDR2 ANQGSEA.